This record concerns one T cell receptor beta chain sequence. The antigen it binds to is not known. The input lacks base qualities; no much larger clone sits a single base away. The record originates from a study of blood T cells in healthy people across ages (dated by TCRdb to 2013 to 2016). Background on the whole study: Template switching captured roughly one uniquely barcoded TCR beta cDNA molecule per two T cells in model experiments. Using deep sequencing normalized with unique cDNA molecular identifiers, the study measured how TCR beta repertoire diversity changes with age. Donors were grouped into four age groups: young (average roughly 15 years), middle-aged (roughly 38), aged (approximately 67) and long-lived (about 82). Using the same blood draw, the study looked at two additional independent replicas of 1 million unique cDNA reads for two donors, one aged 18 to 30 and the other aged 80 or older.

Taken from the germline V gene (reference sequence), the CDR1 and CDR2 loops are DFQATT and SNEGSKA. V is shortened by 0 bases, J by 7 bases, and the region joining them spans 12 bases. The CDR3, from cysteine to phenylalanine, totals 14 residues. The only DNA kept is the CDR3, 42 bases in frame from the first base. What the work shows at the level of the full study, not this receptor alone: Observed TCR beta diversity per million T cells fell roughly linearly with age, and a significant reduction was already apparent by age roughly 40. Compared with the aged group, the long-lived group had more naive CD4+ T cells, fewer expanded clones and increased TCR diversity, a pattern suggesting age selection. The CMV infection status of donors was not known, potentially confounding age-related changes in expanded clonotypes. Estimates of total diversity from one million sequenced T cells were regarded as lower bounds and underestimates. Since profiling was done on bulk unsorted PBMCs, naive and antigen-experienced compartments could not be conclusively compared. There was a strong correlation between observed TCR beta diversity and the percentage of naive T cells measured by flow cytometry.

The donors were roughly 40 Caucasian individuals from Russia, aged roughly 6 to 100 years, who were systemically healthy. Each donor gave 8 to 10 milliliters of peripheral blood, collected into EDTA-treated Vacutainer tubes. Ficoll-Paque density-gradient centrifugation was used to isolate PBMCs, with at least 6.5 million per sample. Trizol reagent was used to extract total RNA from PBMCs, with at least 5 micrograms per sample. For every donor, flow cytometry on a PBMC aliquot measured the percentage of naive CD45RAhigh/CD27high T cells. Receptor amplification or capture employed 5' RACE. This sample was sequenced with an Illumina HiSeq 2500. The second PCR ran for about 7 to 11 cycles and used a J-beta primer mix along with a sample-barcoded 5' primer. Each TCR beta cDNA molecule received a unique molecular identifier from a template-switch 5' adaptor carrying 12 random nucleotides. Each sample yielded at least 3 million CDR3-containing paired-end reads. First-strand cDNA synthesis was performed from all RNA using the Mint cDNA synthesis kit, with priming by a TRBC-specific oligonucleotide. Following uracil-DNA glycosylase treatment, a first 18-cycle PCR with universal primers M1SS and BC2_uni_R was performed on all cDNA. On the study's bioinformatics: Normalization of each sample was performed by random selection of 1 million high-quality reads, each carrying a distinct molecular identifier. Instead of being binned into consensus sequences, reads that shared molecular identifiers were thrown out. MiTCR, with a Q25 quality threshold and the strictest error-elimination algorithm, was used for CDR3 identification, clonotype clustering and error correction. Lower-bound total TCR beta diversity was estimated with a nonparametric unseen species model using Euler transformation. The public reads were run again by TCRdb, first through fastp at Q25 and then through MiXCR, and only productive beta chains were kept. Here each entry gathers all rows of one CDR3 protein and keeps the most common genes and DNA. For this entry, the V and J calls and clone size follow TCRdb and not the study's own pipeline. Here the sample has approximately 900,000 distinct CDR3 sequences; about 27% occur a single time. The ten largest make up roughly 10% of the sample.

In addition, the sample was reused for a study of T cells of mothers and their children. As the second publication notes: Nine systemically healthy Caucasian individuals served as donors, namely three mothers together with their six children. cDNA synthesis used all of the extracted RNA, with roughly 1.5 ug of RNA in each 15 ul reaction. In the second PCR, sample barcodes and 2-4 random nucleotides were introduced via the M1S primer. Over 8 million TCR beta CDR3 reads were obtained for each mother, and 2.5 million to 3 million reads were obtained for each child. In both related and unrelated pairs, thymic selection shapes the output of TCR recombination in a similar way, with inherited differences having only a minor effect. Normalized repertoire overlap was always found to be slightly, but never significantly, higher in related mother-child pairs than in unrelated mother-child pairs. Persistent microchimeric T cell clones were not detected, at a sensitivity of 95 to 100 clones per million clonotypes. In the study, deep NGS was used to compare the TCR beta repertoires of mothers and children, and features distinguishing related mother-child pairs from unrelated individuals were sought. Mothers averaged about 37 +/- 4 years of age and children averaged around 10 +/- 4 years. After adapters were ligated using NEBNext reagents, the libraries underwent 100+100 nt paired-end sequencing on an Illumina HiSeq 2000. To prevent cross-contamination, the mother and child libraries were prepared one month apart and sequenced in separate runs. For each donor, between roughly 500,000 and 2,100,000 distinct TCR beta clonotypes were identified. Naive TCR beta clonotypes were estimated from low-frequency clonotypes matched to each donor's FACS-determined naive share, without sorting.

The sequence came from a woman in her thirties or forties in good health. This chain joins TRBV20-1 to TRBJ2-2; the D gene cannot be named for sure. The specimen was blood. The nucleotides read TGCAGTGCTAGAGAGCGTTCAGTATACGGGGAGCTGTTTTTT. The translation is CSARERSVYGELFF.